This record concerns one TCR beta chain sequence. Trimming took 1 base from V and 7 from J, leaving 13 bases between them. Germline CDR1 MNHEY, CDR2 SMNVEV (reference sequence). This CDR3 region has 14 residues. Seattle cases were enrolled at active infection and followed longitudinally. This sample is part of a study of blood T cell repertoires in COVID-19. Study background: COVID-19 samples, acute and convalescent, were from the United States, Italy and Spain.

Per the authors' pipeline: Amplification with reference gene primers provided the estimates of nucleated cell counts. Assay used: immunoSEQ multiplex PCR; TCRdb lists only in-frame clones, some missing. V, J and clone size derive from that table, while D and trimming were established from the DNA sequence. The data contain 200,000 to 250,000 clones, approximately 90% of them singletons. The source is a man in his thirties or forties with COVID-19, enrolled during active disease. Material for sequencing was peripheral blood. The chain uses TRBV27 and TRBJ1-2, with D possibly matching TRBD1 (5 bases). This chain's CDR3 is CASSLLGQGSGYTF. The CDR3 DNA sequence: TGTGCCAGCAGTTTATTGGGGCAGGGCAGTGGCTACACCTTC.